This T cell receptor (beta chain) originates from a study of cytomegalovirus exposure and HLA in healthy donors. Whole-study findings and limits: Cytomegalovirus association was assigned to about 150 TCR beta chains. Sequencing likely caused a cluster of highly shared sequence variants. Later analysis demonstrated an association between a missense DCLRE1C variant and TCR beta V- and J-gene trimming.

Primers: 60 Vbeta forward and 13 Jbeta reverse. Clones were read by immunoSEQ multiplex PCR, and TCRdb kept only the in-frame ones, dropping some. Of roughly 180,000 clones listed, 70% to 80% are singletons. Germline lookup yields CDR1 MNHEY and CDR2 SVGAGI. Trimming cost V 6 bases and J 4 bases; bases outside gene matches: 9. This CDR3 spans 14 amino acids. This clone has only a few counts. The antigen is not known. The chain uses TRBV6-5 and TRBJ2-7; TRBD1 matches 7 bases. The sequencing input was PBMCs. This TCR derives from an older woman in good health and CMV-seropositive. The CDR3 here is CASRKTGLTYEQYF. The DNA of the CDR3 is TGTGCCAGCAGGAAGACAGGGCTAACTTACGAGCAGTACTTC.